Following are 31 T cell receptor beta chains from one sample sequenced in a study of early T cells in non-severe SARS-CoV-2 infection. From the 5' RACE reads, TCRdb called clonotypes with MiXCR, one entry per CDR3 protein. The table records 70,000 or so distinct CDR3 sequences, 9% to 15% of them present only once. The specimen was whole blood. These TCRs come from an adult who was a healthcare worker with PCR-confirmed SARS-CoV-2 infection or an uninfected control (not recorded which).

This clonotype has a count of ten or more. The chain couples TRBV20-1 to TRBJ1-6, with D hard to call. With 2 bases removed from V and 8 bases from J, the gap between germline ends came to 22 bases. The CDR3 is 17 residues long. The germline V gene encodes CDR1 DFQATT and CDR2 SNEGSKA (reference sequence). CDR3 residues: CSARKVGRSREHSPLHF. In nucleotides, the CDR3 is TGCAGTGCTAGAAAGGTCGGGCGGTCCCGCGAACATTCACCCCTCCACTTT.

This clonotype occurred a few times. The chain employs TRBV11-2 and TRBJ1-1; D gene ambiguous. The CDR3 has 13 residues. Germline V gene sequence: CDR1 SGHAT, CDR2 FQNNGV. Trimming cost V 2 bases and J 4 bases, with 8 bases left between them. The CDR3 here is CASSLSGSTEAFF. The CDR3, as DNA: TGTGCCAGCAGCTTAAGTGGGAGCACTGAAGCTTTCTTT.

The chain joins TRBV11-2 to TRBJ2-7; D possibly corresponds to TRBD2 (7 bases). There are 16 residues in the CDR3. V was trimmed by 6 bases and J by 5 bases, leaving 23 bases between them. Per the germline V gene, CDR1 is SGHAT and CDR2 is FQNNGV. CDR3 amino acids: CASRPIPRGAEDEQYF. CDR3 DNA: TGTGCCAGCAGGCCGATACCTCGGGGGGCCGAAGACGAGCAGTACTTC. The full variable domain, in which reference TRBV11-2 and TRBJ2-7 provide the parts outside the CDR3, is EAGVAQSPRYKIIEKRQSVAFWCNPISGHATLYWYQQILGQGPKLLIQFQNNGVVDDSQLPKDRFSAERLKGVDSTLKIQPAKLEDSAVYLCASRPIPRGAEDEQYFGPGTRLTVT.

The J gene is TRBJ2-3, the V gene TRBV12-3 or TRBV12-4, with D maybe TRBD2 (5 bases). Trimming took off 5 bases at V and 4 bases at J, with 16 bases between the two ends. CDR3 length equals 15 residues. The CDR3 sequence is CASSPPLPRADTQYF. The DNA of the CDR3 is TGTGCCAGCAGTCCCCCCCTTCCGAGGGCAGATACGCAGTATTTT.

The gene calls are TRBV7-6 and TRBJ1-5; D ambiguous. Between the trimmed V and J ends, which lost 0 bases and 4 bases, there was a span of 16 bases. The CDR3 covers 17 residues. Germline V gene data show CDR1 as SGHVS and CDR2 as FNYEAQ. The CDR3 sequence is CASSLAPHGVPNQPQHF. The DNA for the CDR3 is TGTGCCAGCAGCTTAGCCCCCCACGGGGTGCCGAATCAGCCCCAGCATTTT.

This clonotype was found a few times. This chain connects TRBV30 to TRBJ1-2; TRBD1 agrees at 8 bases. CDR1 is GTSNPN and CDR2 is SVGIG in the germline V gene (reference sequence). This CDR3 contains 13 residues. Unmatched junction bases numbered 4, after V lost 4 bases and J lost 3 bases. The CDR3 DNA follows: TGTGCCTGGACTCAGGGGGCGCACTATGGCTACACCTTC. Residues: CAWTQGAHYGYTF.

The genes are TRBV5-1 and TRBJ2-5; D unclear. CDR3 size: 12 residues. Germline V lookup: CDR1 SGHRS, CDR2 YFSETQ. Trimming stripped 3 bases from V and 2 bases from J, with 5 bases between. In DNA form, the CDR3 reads TGCGCCAGCAGCTACCCACAAGAGACCCAGTACTTC. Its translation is CASSYPQETQYF.

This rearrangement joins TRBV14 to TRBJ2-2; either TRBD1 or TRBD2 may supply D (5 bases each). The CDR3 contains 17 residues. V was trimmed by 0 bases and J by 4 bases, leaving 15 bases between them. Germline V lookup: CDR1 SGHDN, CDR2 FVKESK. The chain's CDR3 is CASSQDFRGGGTGELFF. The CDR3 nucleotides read TGTGCCAGCAGCCAAGATTTTAGGGGTGGAGGCACCGGGGAGCTGTTTTTT.

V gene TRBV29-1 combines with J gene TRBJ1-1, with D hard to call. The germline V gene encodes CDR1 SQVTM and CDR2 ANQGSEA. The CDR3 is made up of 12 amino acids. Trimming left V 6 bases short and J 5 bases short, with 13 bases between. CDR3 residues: CSVNLGRTEAFF. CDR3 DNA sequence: TGCAGCGTGAACCTAGGGAGGACTGAAGCTTTCTTT.

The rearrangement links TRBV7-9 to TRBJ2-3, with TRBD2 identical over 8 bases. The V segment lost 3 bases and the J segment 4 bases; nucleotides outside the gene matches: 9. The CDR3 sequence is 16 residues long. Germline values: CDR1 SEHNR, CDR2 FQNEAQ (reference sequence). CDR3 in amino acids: CASSLGLGEVSDTQYF. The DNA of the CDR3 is TGTGCCAGCAGCTTGGGACTAGGGGAAGTCTCAGATACGCAGTATTTT.

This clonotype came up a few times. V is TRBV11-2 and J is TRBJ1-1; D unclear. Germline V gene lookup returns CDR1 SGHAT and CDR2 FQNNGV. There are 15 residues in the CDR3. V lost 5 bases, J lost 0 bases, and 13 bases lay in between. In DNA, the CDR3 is TGTGCCAGCAGCAGATCACTCTTCATGAACACTGAAGCTTTCTTT. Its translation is CASSRSLFMNTEAFF. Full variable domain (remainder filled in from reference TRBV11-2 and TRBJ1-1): EAGVAQSPRYKIIEKRQSVAFWCNPISGHATLYWYQQILGQGPKLLIQFQNNGVVDDSQLPKDRFSAERLKGVDSTLKIQPAKLEDSAVYLCASSRSLFMNTEAFFGQGTRLTVV.

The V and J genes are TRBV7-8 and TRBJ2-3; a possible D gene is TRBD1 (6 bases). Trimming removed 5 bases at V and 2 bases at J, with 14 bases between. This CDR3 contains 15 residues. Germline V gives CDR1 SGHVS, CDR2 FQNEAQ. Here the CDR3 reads CASSVTGTNTDTQYF. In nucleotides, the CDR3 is TGTGCCAGCAGCGTAACAGGGACCAACACAGATACGCAGTATTTT.

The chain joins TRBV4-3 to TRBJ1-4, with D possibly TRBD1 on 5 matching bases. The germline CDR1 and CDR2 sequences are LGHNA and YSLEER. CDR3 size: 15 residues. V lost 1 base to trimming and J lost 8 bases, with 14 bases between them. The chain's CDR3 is CASSQVSGLAEKLFF. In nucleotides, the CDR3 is TGCGCCAGCAGCCAAGTGTCAGGGCTGGCCGAAAAACTGTTTTTT.

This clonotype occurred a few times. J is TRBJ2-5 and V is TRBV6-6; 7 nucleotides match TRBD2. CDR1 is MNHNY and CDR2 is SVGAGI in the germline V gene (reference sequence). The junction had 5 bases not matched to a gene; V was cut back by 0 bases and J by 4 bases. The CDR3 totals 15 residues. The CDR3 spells CASSYSQGGRETQYF. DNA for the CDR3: TGTGCCAGCAGTTACTCCCAGGGAGGGAGAGAGACCCAGTACTTC.

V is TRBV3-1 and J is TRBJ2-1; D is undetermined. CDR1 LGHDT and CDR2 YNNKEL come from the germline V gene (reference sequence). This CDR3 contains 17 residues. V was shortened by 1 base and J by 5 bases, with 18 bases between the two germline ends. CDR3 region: CASSQVGRNRVHNEQFF. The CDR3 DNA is TGTGCCAGCAGCCAAGTAGGTAGAAACCGCGTCCACAATGAGCAGTTCTTC.

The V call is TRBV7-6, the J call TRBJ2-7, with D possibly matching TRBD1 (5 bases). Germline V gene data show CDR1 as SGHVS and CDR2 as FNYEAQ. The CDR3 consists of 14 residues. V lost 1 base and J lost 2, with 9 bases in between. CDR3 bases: TGTGCCAGCAGCTTAGGTGGGGCCCCCTACGAGCAGTACTTC. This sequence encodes CASSLGGAPYEQYF.

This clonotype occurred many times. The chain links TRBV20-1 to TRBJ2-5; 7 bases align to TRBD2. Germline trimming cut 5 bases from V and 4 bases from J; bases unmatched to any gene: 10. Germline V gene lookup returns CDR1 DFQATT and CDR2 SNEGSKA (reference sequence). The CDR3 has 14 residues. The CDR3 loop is CSARLSGALETQYF. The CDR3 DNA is TGCAGTGCTCGACTAAGCGGGGCTTTAGAGACCCAGTACTTC.

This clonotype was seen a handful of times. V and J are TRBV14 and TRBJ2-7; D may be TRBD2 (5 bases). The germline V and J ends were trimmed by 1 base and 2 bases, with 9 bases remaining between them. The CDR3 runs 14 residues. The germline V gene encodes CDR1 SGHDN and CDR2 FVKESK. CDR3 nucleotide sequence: TGTGCCAGCAGCCAAGGGACTGGAGCCTACGAGCAGTACTTC. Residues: CASSQGTGAYEQYF.

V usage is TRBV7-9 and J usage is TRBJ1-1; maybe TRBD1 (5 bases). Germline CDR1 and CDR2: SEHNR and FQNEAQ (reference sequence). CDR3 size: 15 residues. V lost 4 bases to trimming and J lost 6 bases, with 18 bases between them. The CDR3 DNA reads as TGTGCCAGCAGCTCCAAGACAGTTCCCTGGGCTGAAGCTTTCTTT. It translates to CASSSKTVPWAEAFF.

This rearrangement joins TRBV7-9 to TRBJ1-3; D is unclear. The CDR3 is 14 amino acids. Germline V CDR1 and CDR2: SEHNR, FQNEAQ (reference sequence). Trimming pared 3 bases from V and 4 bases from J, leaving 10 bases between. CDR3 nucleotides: TGTGCCAGCAGCTTCGACGGAGGGGGAAACACCATATATTTT. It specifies CASSFDGGGNTIYF.

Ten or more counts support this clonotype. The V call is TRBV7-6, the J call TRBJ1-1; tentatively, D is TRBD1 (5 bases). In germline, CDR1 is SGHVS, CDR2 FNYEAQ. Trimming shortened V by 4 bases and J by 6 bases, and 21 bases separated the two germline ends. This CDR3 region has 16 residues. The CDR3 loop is CASSSELGLKGAEAFF. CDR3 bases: TGTGCCAGCAGCTCCGAGCTGGGATTAAAAGGGGCTGAAGCTTTCTTT.

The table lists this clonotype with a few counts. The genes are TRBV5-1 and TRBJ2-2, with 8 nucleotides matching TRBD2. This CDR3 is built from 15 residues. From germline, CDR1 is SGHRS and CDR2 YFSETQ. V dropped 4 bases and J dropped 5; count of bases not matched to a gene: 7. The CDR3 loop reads CASSPGGSATGELFF. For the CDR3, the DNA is TGCGCCAGCAGCCCGGGGGGGTCCGCGACCGGGGAGCTGTTTTTT.

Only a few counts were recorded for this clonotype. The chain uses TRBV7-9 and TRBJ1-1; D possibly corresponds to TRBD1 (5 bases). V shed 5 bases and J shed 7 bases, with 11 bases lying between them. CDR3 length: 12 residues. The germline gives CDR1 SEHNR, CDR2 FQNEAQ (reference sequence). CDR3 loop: CASSLRELEAFF. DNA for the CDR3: TGTGCCAGCAGCCTCAGGGAGCTTGAAGCTTTCTTT.

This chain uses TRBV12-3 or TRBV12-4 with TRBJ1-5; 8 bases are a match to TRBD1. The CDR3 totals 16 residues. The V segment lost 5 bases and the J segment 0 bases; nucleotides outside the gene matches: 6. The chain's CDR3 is CASSRGQGLSNQPQHF. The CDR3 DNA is TGTGCCAGCAGTCGAGGACAGGGCCTTAGCAATCAGCCCCAGCATTTT.

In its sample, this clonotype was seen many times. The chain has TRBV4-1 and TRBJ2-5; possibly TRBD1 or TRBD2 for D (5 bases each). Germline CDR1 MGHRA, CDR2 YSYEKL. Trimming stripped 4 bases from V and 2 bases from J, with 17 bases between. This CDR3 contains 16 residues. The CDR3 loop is CASSPPSGPAQETQYF. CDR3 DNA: TGCGCCAGCAGCCCCCCGTCGGGACCCGCTCAAGAGACCCAGTACTTC.

The CDR3 coding sequence is TGTGCCAGCAGTTACCCGACGGACAGGGTCGGTCAGCCCCAGCATTTT. Translation gives CASSYPTDRVGQPQHF. The V call is TRBV6-2 or TRBV6-3, the J call TRBJ1-5, with 8 nucleotides matching TRBD1. In germline, CDR1 is MNHEY, CDR2 SVGEGT. The CDR3 length is 16 residues. The ends lost 2 bases at V and 6 bases at J; junction bases unmatched: 9.

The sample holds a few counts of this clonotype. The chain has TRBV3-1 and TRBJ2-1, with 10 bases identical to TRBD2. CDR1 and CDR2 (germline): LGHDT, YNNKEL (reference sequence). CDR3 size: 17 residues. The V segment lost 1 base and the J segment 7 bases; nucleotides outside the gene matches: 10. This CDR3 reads CASSQGTAGGPRNEQFF. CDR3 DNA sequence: TGTGCCAGCAGCCAAGGAACAGCGGGGGGGCCGCGGAATGAGCAGTTCTTC.

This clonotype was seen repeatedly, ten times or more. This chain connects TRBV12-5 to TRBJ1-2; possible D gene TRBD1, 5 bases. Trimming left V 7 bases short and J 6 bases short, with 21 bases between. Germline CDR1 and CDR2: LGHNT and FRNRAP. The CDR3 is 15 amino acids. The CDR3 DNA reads TGTGCTAGTGCAAATGCCCCGGGGGATTTGAATGGCTACACCTTC. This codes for CASANAPGDLNGYTF. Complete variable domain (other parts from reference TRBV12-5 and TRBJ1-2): DARVTQTPRHKVTEMGQEVTMRCQPILGHNTVFWYRQTMMQGLELLAYFRNRAPLDDSGMPKDRFSAEMPDATLATLKIQPSEPRDSAVYFCASANAPGDLNGYTFGSGTRLTVV.

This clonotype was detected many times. Written as DNA, the CDR3 is TGCAGCGGCGGGGTGAGTGTATACAATGAGCAGTTCTTC. Its translation: CSGGVSVYNEQFF. This sequence joins TRBV29-1 and TRBJ2-1; D possibly corresponds to TRBD2 (6 bases). This CDR3 comprises 13 residues. The ends were cut back, 7 bases at V and 4 bases at J, with 14 bases in the middle. Germline V gene sequence: CDR1 SQVTM, CDR2 ANQGSEA.

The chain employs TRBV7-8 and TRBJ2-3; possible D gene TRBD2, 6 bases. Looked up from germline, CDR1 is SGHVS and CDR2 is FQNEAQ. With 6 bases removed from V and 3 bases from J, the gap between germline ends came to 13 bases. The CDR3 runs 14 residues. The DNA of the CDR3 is TGTGCCAGCAGTTCCTTGGGGAGGACAGATACGCAGTATTTT. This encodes CASSSLGRTDTQYF.

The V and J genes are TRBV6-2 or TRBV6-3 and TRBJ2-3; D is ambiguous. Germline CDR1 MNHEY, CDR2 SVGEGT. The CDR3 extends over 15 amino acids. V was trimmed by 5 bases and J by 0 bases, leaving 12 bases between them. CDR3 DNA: TGTGCCAGCAGTGAACTTCGTCCTAGCACAGATACGCAGTATTTT. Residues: CASSELRPSTDTQYF.